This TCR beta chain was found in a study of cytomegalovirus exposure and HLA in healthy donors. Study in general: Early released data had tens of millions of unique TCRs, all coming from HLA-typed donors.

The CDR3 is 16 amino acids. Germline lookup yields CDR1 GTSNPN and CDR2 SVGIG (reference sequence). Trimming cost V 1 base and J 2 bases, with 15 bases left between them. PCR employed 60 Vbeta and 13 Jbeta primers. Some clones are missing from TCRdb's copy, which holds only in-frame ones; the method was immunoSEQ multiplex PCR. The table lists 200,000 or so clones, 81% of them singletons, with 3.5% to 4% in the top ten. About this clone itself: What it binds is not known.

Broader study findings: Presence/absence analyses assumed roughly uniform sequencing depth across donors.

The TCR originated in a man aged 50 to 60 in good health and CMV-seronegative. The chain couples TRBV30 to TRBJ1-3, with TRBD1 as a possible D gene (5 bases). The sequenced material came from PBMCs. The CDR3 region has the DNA TGTGCCTGGAGTGGTTCCGGCAGGGCAGCTGGAAACACCATATATTTT. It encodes CAWSGSGRAAGNTIYF.